These 2 T cell receptor beta chains came from one sample sequenced in a study of T-cell memory formation after mild COVID-19. TCRdb re-called the 5' RACE reads with MiXCR, one entry per CDR3 protein. Of just under 150,000 distinct CDR3 sequences listed, about 5.7% are singletons. The source material was PBMCs or a T cell subset sorted from them (not recorded which). Receptor source: an adult woman who had mild COVID-19 (a few samples of this study predate the infection). Cell type and time point are not known.

This sequence joins TRBV5-1 and TRBJ2-2, with 9 bases identical to TRBD2. CDR3 length equals 15 residues. Looked up from germline, CDR1 is SGHRS and CDR2 is YFSETQ. V dropped 4 bases and J dropped 4; count of bases not matched to a gene: 5. Here the CDR3 DNA reads TGCGCCAGCAGCACTAGCGGGTTAAGCACCGGGGAGCTGTTTTTT. It is translated as CASSTSGLSTGELFF.

This clonotype showed up many times. The V call is TRBV10-3, the J call TRBJ2-7; D is unresolved. Germline CDR1 is ENHRY and CDR2 is SYGVKD. V lost 6 bases, J lost 0 bases, and 9 bases lay in between. The CDR3 sequence is 13 residues long. The CDR3 DNA reads as TGTGCCATCAGGGGCACCGACTCCTACGAGCAGTACTTC. This encodes CAIRGTDSYEQYF.